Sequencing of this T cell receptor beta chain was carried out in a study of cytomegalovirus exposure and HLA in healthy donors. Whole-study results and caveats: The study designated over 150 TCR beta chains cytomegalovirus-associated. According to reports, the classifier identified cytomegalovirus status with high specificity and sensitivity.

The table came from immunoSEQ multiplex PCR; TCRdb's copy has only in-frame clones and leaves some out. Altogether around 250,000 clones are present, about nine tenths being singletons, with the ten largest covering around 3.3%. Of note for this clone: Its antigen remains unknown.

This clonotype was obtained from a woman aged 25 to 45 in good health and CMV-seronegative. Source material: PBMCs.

CDR3 in amino acids: CASSQGPTSGTDEQFF. As DNA, the CDR3 is TGTGCCAGCAGCCAAGGGCCGACTAGCGGGACCGATGAGCAGTTCTTC. The genes are TRBV4-2 and TRBJ2-1; TRBD2 matches at 11 bases. The CDR3 spans 16 residues. The ends lost 1 base at V and 8 bases at J; junction bases unmatched: 7. Per germline, CDR1 LGHNA and CDR2 YNFKEQ.